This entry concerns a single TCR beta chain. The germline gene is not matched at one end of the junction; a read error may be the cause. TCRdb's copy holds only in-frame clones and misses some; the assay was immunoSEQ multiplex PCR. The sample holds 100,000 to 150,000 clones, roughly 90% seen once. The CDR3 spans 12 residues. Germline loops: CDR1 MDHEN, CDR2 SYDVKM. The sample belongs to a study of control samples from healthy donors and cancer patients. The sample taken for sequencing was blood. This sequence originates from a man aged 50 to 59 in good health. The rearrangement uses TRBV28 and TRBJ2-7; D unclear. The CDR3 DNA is TGTGCCACCCAATACTCAAACTACGGGCAGTACTTC. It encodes CATQYSNYGQYF.